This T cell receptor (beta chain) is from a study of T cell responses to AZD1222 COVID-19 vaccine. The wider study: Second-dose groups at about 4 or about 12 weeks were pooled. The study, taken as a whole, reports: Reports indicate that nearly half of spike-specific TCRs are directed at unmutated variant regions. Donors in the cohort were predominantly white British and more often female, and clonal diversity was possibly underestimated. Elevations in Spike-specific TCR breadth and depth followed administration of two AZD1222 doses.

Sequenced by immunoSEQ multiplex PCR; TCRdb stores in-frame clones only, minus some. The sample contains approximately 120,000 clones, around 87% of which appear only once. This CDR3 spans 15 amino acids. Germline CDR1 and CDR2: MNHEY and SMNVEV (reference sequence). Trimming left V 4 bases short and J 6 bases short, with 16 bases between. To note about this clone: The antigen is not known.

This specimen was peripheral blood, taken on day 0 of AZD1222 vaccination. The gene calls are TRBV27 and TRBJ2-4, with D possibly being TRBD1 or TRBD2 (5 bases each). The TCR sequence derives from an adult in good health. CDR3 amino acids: CASSSNRDARNIQYF. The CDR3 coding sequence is TGTGCCAGCAGTTCGAACCGGGACGCCCGAAACATTCAGTACTTC.